This T cell receptor beta chain came from a study of cytomegalovirus exposure and HLA in healthy donors. Study as a whole: Samples from HLA-typed donors yielded about 85 million unique TCRs in an early data release. Study findings and constraints: With later analysis, a missense DCLRE1C variant became linked to TCR beta V- and J-gene trimming. From TCR beta sequences, most subjects' HLA-A and HLA-B alleles were reportedly predicted accurately.

The V gene's germline CDR1 is SGHVS and CDR2 FNYEAQ. V lost 1 base to trimming and J lost 0 bases, with 6 bases between them. The CDR3 length is 15 residues. On this clone itself: Its cognate antigen is unknown.

The PCR contained 60 Vbeta and 13 Jbeta primers. Measured with immunoSEQ multiplex PCR; TCRdb has only the in-frame clones, and not every one. This table holds just over 80,000 clones. These donors, healthy bone marrow donors, were studied. Material: PBMCs. This sequence originates from a woman in her 30s in good health and CMV-seronegative. The chain has TRBV7-6 and TRBJ2-2; D may be TRBD2 (6 bases). CDR3 residues: CASSLGGANTGELFF. The DNA for the CDR3 is TGTGCCAGCAGCTTAGGCGGGGCGAACACCGGGGAGCTGTTTTTT.